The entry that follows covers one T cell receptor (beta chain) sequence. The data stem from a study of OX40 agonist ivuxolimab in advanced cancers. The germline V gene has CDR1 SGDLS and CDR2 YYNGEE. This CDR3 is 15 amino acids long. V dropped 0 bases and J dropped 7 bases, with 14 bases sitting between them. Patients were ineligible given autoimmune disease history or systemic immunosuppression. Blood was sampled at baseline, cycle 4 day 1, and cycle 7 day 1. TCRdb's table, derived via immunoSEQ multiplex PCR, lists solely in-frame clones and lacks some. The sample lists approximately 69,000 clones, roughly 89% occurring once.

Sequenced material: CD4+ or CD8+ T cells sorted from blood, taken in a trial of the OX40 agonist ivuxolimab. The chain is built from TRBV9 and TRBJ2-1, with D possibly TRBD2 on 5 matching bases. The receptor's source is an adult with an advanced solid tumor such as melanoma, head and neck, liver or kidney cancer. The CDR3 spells CASSVAATRGNEQFF. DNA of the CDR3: TGTGCCAGCAGCGTAGCAGCGACAAGAGGGAATGAGCAGTTCTTC.